The T cell receptor beta chain under discussion was sequenced for a study of early T cells in non-severe SARS-CoV-2 infection (dated by TCRdb to about 2021). Regarding the research as a whole: Because TCR sequencing was done on bulk RNA from unsorted whole blood, the alpha and beta chains could not be paired.

Preparation of the library involved 5' RACE. Instrument used: NextSeq 500. Unique molecular identifiers were attached to individual cDNA molecules in the TCR library protocol so that sequencing error and PCR bias could be corrected. Both TCR alpha and beta chains were sequenced, and tight co-correlation was observed between alpha and beta sequence abundances in each sample. The original methods were these. Decombinator V4 was used to annotate the V gene, J gene and CDR3 of the TCR sequences. TCRs were defined as expanded if a significant change between any two time points was detected under a Poisson model with p below 0.0001. TCR abundances were normalised to the total number of TCRs sequenced per sample and expressed as counts per million. TRAV1-2 paired with TRAJ12, TRAJ20 or TRAJ33 defined MAIT TCRs, while TRAV10 paired with TRAJ18 defined iNKT TCRs. A search of VDJdb, accessed on 1 November 2021, was run for TCRs annotated to CMV, EBV and SARS-CoV-2, with TCRs annotated for multiple antigens excluded. TCRdb itself trimmed the public reads at Q25 with fastp, ran MiXCR and retained productive beta chains. All rows with the same CDR3 protein become a single entry with the most common DNA and genes. V and J calls and clone size were set by TCRdb, not the authors. This sample gives around 78,000 distinct CDR3 sequences in total; around an eighth of them show up just once. Together, the top ten hold approximately 3.3% of the sample.

A case-control design nested within a healthcare worker cohort in London, UK, was used, with weekly nasopharyngeal swab PCR tests and blood sampling performed. Between 23 and 31 March 2020, the week of the UK lockdown, healthcare workers were enrolled and then followed up weekly for as long as 16 weeks. CDR1 is given as MDHEN and CDR2 as SYDVKM, both from the germline V gene. Reading from cysteine to phenylalanine, the CDR3 counts 15 amino acids. The read is trimmed to its CDR3 DNA, 45 bases read in frame from base 1. V loses 4 bases, J loses 4 bases, and the germline ends lie 16 bases apart. The sample holds a few counts of this clonotype. Its antigen is still unknown. Base qualities are not provided; no much larger clone lies one nucleotide away. What the research found in general, with its limitations: VDJdb matching was skewed toward anti-spike CD8 responses, so virus-specific expansions were likely underestimated and private and CD4 specificities were missed.

The rearranged segments are TRBV28 and TRBJ1-2, with no confident D gene call. The TCR originated in an adult who was a healthcare worker with PCR-confirmed SARS-CoV-2 infection or an uninfected control (not recorded which). The sample consisted of whole blood. This receptor has the CDR3 CASSSLTRHPYGYTF. The nucleotides are TGTGCCAGCAGTTCCTTAACGAGACATCCCTATGGCTACACCTTC.